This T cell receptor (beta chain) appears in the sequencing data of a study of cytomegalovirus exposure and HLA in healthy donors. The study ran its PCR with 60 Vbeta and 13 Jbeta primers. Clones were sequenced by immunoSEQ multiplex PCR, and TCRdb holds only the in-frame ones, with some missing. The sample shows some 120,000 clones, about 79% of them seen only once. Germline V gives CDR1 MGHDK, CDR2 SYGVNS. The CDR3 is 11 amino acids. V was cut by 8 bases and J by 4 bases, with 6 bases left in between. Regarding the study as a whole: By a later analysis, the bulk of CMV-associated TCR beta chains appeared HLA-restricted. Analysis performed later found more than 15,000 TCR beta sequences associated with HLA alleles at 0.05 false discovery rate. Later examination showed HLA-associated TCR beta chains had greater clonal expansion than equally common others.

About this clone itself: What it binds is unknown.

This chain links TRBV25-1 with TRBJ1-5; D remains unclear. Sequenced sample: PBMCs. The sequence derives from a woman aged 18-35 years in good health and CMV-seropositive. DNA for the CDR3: TGTGCCAGCGGGGAGAATCAGCCCCAGCATTTT. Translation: CASGENQPQHF.